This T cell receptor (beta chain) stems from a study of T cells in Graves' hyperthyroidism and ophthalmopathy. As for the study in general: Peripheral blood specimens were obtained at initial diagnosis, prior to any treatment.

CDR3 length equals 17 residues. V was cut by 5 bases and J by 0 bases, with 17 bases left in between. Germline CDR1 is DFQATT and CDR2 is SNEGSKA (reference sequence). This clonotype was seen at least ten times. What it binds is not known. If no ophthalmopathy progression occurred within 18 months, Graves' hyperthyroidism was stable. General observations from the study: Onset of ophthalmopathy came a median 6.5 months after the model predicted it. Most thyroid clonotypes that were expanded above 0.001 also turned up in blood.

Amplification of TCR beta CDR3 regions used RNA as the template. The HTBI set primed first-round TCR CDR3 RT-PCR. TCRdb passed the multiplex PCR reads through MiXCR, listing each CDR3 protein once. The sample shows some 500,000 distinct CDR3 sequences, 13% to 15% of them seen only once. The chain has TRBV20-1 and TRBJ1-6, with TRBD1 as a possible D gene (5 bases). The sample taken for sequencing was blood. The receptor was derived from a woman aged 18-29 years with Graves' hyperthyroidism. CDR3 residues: CSAFAAGTISYNSPLHF. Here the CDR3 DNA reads TGCAGTGCTTTTGCGGCAGGGACTATCTCCTATAATTCACCCCTCCACTTT.